One and the same sample provided the 13 T cell receptor beta chains below, sequenced in a study of T-cell memory formation after mild COVID-19. Using its own MiXCR run on the 5' RACE reads, TCRdb lists one record per CDR3 protein. The table shows approximately 210,000 distinct CDR3 sequences, with roughly 30% occurring only once. The sample taken for sequencing was PBMCs or a T cell subset sorted from them (not recorded which). These receptors came from an adult woman who had mild COVID-19 (a few samples of this study predate the infection). Cell type and time point are not known.

This clonotype turned up a few times. V gene TRBV9 combines with J gene TRBJ2-7; 14 nucleotides align to TRBD2. The CDR3 contains 17 residues. Per the germline V gene, CDR1 is SGDLS and CDR2 is YYNGEE. V was pared by 0 bases and J by 4 bases, with 6 bases of the junction left unmatched. CDR3 region: CASSVAPGTSGSYEQYF. CDR3 in DNA: TGTGCCAGCAGCGTAGCTCCCGGGACTAGCGGGAGTTACGAGCAGTACTTC.

In nucleotides, the CDR3 is TGCAGTGCCCAGGAGGGGGTAGGCACTGAAGCTTTCTTT. It is translated as CSAQEGVGTEAFF. V gene TRBV20-1 combines with J gene TRBJ1-1; TRBD1 is a possible D gene (6 bases). The CDR3 totals 13 residues. With 6 bases removed from V and 4 bases from J, the gap between germline ends came to 15 bases. Looked up from germline, CDR1 is DFQATT and CDR2 is SNEGSKA (reference sequence).

This chain connects TRBV24-1 to TRBJ1-1; D gene ambiguous. The CDR3 spans 15 residues. V was cut by 3 bases and J by 3 bases, with 13 bases left in between. The germline gives CDR1 KGHDR, CDR2 SFDVKD. CDR3 bases: TGTGCCACCAGTGATCCCTCGGCGCCCCACACTGAAGCTTTCTTT. Translated: CATSDPSAPHTEAFF.

This rearrangement joins TRBV9 to TRBJ2-7; D might be TRBD2 (5 bases). Germline CDR1 reads SGDLS; CDR2 reads YYNGEE. This CDR3 is 14 amino acids long. The V and J ends lost 0 bases and 3 bases respectively, with 10 bases between them. CDR3 nucleotides: TGTGCCAGCAGCGTAGGTGGTGAGGGCTACGAGCAGTACTTC. Protein: CASSVGGEGYEQYF. The full variable domain, in which reference TRBV9 and TRBJ2-7 provide the parts outside the CDR3, is DSGVTQTPKHLITATGQRVTLRCSPRSGDLSVYWYQQSLDQGLQFLIQYYNGEERAKGNILERFSAQQFPDLHSELNLSSLELGDSALYFCASSVGGEGYEQYFGPGTRLTVT.

This clonotype was counted between two and nine times. The rearrangement joins TRBV29-1 to TRBJ2-6; unclear D gene. The germline V gene has CDR1 SQVTM and CDR2 ANQGSEA. V was clipped by 8 bases and J by 2 bases, with 10 bases between them. The CDR3 contains 13 residues. CDR3: CSFSPPGANVLTF. For the CDR3, the DNA is TGCAGCTTTTCACCACCTGGGGCCAACGTCCTGACTTTC.

This chain uses TRBV7-9 with TRBJ2-1; TRBD2 agrees at 8 bases. The CDR3 has 15 residues. J was trimmed by 3 bases and V by 1 base; bases with no gene match: 2. CDR1 and CDR2 from the germline V gene are SEHNR and FQNEAQ (reference sequence). The chain's CDR3 is CASSLEAGVYNEQFF. In DNA form, the CDR3 reads TGTGCCAGCAGCTTAGAAGCGGGGGTCTACAATGAGCAGTTCTTC.

The chain links TRBV12-3 or TRBV12-4 to TRBJ2-3, with 11 nucleotides matching TRBD2. The CDR3 is 15 amino acids. After removal of 5 bases from V and 6 bases from J, the junction contained 7 bases not matched to a gene. The CDR3 DNA follows: TGTGCCAGCAGTCCCACTAGCGGGAGCGTTGATACGCAGTATTTT. Translated, it gives CASSPTSGSVDTQYF.

In its sample, this clonotype was seen a few times. The V call is TRBV6-2 or TRBV6-3, the J call TRBJ2-7; maybe TRBD2 (7 bases). V was pared by 2 bases and J by 5 bases, with 16 bases between. Germline CDR1 and CDR2: MNHEY and SVGEGT. The CDR3 spans 15 residues. Written as DNA, the CDR3 is TGTGCCAGCAGTTACGGTGCCGGGGGGCGGAACGAGCAGTACTTC. Encoded protein: CASSYGAGGRNEQYF.

This clonotype has more than one count but fewer than ten. The chain employs TRBV6-5 and TRBJ1-2, with 8 bases aligning to TRBD1. The germline V gene has CDR1 MNHEY and CDR2 SVGAGI. CDR3 length: 14 residues. V trimming: 1 base; J trimming: 12 bases; junction bases outside the gene matches: 10. The CDR3 protein is CASSYFSGQGPHTF. CDR3 nucleotide sequence: TGTGCCAGCAGTTACTTCTCCGGACAGGGCCCACACACCTTC.

The V and J genes are TRBV2 and TRBJ1-6; D unresolved. Trimming removed 3 bases at V and 9 bases at J, with 6 bases between. The CDR3 contains 12 residues. CDR1 is SNHLY, CDR2 FYNNEI, per germline. The CDR3 DNA reads TGTGCCAGCAGTGACATGATTTCACCCCTCCACTTT. Residues: CASSDMISPLHF. Combining the CDR3 with reference TRBV2 and TRBJ1-6 gives the whole variable domain EPEVTQTPSHQVTQMGQEVILRCVPISNHLYFYWYRQILGQKVEFLVSFYNNEISEKSEIFDDQFSVERPDGSNFTLKIRSTKLEDSAMYFCASSDMISPLHFGNGTRLTVT.

The chain joins TRBV14 to TRBJ2-7; D is undetermined. Germline values: CDR1 SGHDN, CDR2 FVKESK. The CDR3 is made up of 16 amino acids. The V end was cut by 0 bases, the J end by 3 bases, with 15 bases between. The chain's CDR3 is CASSQDPDGWGYEQYF. The CDR3 DNA sequence: TGTGCCAGCAGCCAAGATCCGGACGGATGGGGCTACGAGCAGTACTTC.

This clonotype was observed a handful of times. V and J are TRBV29-1 and TRBJ2-7; D not certain. Per the germline V gene, CDR1 is SQVTM and CDR2 is ANQGSEA. Trimming pared 5 bases from V and 1 base from J, leaving 9 bases between. This CDR3 contains 12 residues. CDR3 DNA: TGCAGCGTTCGGAAGGGATCCTACGAGCAGTACTTC. Its translation: CSVRKGSYEQYF.

This clonotype has only a few counts. This chain uses TRBV7-9 with TRBJ1-4; D is unclear. This CDR3 is built from 15 residues. The ends were cut back, 4 bases at V and 6 bases at J, with 15 bases in the middle. From germline, CDR1 is SEHNR and CDR2 FQNEAQ (reference sequence). The CDR3 bases are TGTGCCAGCAGCTCCGGTGCGGGGAGGGATGAAAAACTGTTTTTT. The encoded protein is CASSSGAGRDEKLFF.